The rows below give T cell receptor beta chains drawn from one sample of a study of T cell repertoires in cytomegalovirus infection. TCRdb fed the reads into MiXCR, producing one record per CDR3 protein. This sample has roughly 200,000 distinct CDR3 sequences, with 15% to 20% found just once. Input material: CD8+ T cells from PBMCs. These receptors all come from a human donor in good health (CMV status not recorded). Some clones in this sample may be carry-over from other donors' samples. Both conserved end residues are part of each CDR3. The order of the fields is CDR3 DNA, CDR3 protein, CDR3 length, V gene, D gene, clone size, J gene. The D gene is left open where the match is weak. Expanded clones get a size class; other rows say once, few or many, or leave the size out.

CDR3 DNA: TGTGCCAGTAGTTCGCAGCCGGGTATAAGATCATATGGCTACACCTTC
CDR3 protein: CASSSQPGIRSYGYTF
CDR3 length: 16
V gene: TRBV19
D gene: NA
clone size: NA
J gene: TRBJ1-2

CDR3 DNA: TGTGCCAGCAGCTCCGGGACAGGGACTCTGAACACTGAAGCTTTCTTT
CDR3 protein: CASSSGTGTLNTEAFF
CDR3 length: 16
V gene: TRBV7-9
D gene: TRBD1
clone size: NA
J gene: TRBJ1-1

CDR3 DNA: TGTGCCAGCAGTCCCCCCGGGACAGGGATTCACGAGCAGTACTTC
CDR3 protein: CASSPPGTGIHEQYF
CDR3 length: 15
V gene: TRBV2
D gene: TRBD1
clone size: NA
J gene: TRBJ2-7

CDR3 DNA: TGTGCCAGCAGCTGGGACAGCTTGAGCTCCTACAATGAGCAGTTCTTC
CDR3 protein: CASSWDSLSSYNEQFF
CDR3 length: 16
V gene: TRBV6-1
D gene: TRBD1
clone size: few
J gene: TRBJ2-1

CDR3 DNA: TGCGCCAGCAGCCTTGGACGGGGCCAACGGATCTACGAGCAGTACTTC
CDR3 protein: CASSLGRGQRIYEQYF
CDR3 length: 16
V gene: TRBV4-3
D gene: NA
clone size: once
J gene: TRBJ2-7

CDR3 DNA: TGTGCCAGCAGTTACGCGCGGACAGGGATCCCCTACAATGAGCAGTTCTTC
CDR3 protein: CASSYARTGIPYNEQFF
CDR3 length: 17
V gene: TRBV6-2/TRBV6-3
D gene: TRBD1
clone size: NA
J gene: TRBJ2-1

CDR3 DNA: TGTGCCACGGCCCGGGCCTACCCCGGGGAGCTGTTTTTT
CDR3 protein: CATARAYPGELFF
CDR3 length: 13
V gene: TRBV28
D gene: NA
clone size: few
J gene: TRBJ2-2

CDR3 DNA: TGTGCCAGCAGCTTAGTAGGCAGGGACCCCTACGAGCAGTACTTC
CDR3 protein: CASSLVGRDPYEQYF
CDR3 length: 15
V gene: TRBV7-2
D gene: NA
clone size: few
J gene: TRBJ2-7

CDR3 DNA: TGTGCCAGCAGTTGCTCGAAGCAGCAGGGGGGCTACGAGCAGTACTTC
CDR3 protein: CASSCSKQQGGYEQYF
CDR3 length: 16
V gene: TRBV6-6
D gene: NA
clone size: NA
J gene: TRBJ2-7

CDR3 DNA: TGCAGTGCTAGAGCCGGCACCTTTTACGAGCAGTACTTC
CDR3 protein: CSARAGTFYEQYF
CDR3 length: 13
V gene: TRBV20-1
D gene: NA
clone size: NA
J gene: TRBJ2-7

CDR3 DNA: TGTGCCAGCAGTTTTCTAGCGGGTTTCCAAGAGACCCAGTACTTC
CDR3 protein: CASSFLAGFQETQYF
CDR3 length: 15
V gene: TRBV28
D gene: TRBD2
clone size: NA
J gene: TRBJ2-5

CDR3 DNA: TGTGCCAGCAGTTTACCCGTCTATCAGCCCCAGCATTTT
CDR3 protein: CASSLPVYQPQHF
CDR3 length: 13
V gene: TRBV28
D gene: NA
clone size: few
J gene: TRBJ1-5

CDR3 DNA: TGTGCCAGCAGCCCTTGGAAGGGCACAGATACGCAGTATTTT
CDR3 protein: CASSPWKGTDTQYF
CDR3 length: 14
V gene: TRBV2
D gene: NA
clone size: few
J gene: TRBJ2-3

CDR3 DNA: TGTGCCAGCAGCTTGCGGCAGGGGAGAGAGACCCAGTACTTC
CDR3 protein: CASSLRQGRETQYF
CDR3 length: 14
V gene: TRBV5-4
D gene: NA
clone size: NA
J gene: TRBJ2-5

CDR3 DNA: TGCGCCAGCAGCCAAAACCGGGGGAACACCTACGAGCAGTACTTC
CDR3 protein: CASSQNRGNTYEQYF
CDR3 length: 15
V gene: TRBV4-1
D gene: NA
clone size: NA
J gene: TRBJ2-7

CDR3 DNA: TGCAGTGCTAGAGTGGGGGACAGCTACGAGCAGTACTTC
CDR3 protein: CSARVGDSYEQYF
CDR3 length: 13
V gene: TRBV20-1
D gene: TRBD1
clone size: NA
J gene: TRBJ2-7

CDR3 DNA: TGTGCCAGCAGCGCCTCGACAGGGCTGAACACTGAAGCTTTCTTT
CDR3 protein: CASSASTGLNTEAFF
CDR3 length: 15
V gene: TRBV7-6
D gene: TRBD1
clone size: many
J gene: TRBJ1-1

CDR3 DNA: TGTGCCATCAGTGACGACAGGGACACCAACGAGCAGTACTTC
CDR3 protein: CAISDDRDTNEQYF
CDR3 length: 14
V gene: TRBV10-3
D gene: TRBD1
clone size: few
J gene: TRBJ2-7

CDR3 DNA: TGTGCCAGCAGCTGGGACAGGGAGATCGAGCAGTACTTC
CDR3 protein: CASSWDREIEQYF
CDR3 length: 13
V gene: TRBV6-2/TRBV6-3
D gene: TRBD1
clone size: NA
J gene: TRBJ2-7

CDR3 DNA: TGTGCCAGCAGCTTTCTGGACAGAGCCTCTGGAAACACCATATATTTT
CDR3 protein: CASSFLDRASGNTIYF
CDR3 length: 16
V gene: TRBV7-6
D gene: NA
clone size: NA
J gene: TRBJ1-3

CDR3 DNA: TGTGCCAGCAGCCCGGCAGGGGTCCTGTACCAAGAGACCCAGTACTTC
CDR3 protein: CASSPAGVLYQETQYF
CDR3 length: 16
V gene: TRBV7-2
D gene: NA
clone size: few
J gene: TRBJ2-5

CDR3 DNA: TGCAGTGCTAGACATTTGGACCTCTACGAGCAGTACTTC
CDR3 protein: CSARHLDLYEQYF
CDR3 length: 13
V gene: TRBV20-1
D gene: NA
clone size: NA
J gene: TRBJ2-7

CDR3 DNA: TGTGCCAGCAGTTTGATGGCCGACAACTATGGCTACACCTTC
CDR3 protein: CASSLMADNYGYTF
CDR3 length: 14
V gene: TRBV12-3/TRBV12-4
D gene: NA
clone size: NA
J gene: TRBJ1-2

CDR3 DNA: TGCGCCAGCAGCCAAGATCTGGGGGTCCGGGGCTACACCTTC
CDR3 protein: CASSQDLGVRGYTF
CDR3 length: 14
V gene: TRBV4-1
D gene: NA
clone size: NA
J gene: TRBJ1-2

CDR3 DNA: TGTGCCAGCAGCTTAGTCGGGAGCTTTAATGAAAAACTGTTTTTT
CDR3 protein: CASSLVGSFNEKLFF
CDR3 length: 15
V gene: TRBV7-9
D gene: NA
clone size: few
J gene: TRBJ1-4

CDR3 DNA: TGTGCCAGCAGCCAAGGGACTAGCTACCGCACAGATACGCAGTATTTT
CDR3 protein: CASSQGTSYRTDTQYF
CDR3 length: 16
V gene: TRBV14
D gene: TRBD2
clone size: few
J gene: TRBJ2-3

CDR3 DNA: TGTGCCAGCAGCCAAGCGGCAGGGTTCGACGAGCAGTACTTC
CDR3 protein: CASSQAAGFDEQYF
CDR3 length: 14
V gene: TRBV14
D gene: NA
clone size: NA
J gene: TRBJ2-7

CDR3 DNA: TGTGCCAGCAGTTTAGCCTCAGGGAAGACTGAAGCTTTCTTT
CDR3 protein: CASSLASGKTEAFF
CDR3 length: 14
V gene: TRBV28
D gene: NA
clone size: few
J gene: TRBJ1-1

CDR3 DNA: TGTGCCACCAGCGGAACCCGGGACAGGGGGTTGTTGGGCTACGAGCAGTACTTC
CDR3 protein: CATSGTRDRGLLGYEQYF
CDR3 length: 18
V gene: TRBV15
D gene: TRBD1
clone size: few
J gene: TRBJ2-7

CDR3 DNA: TGTGCCAGCGGGACAGGGGGCGGTTCAGATACGCAGTATTTT
CDR3 protein: CASGTGGGSDTQYF
CDR3 length: 14
V gene: TRBV12-3/TRBV12-4
D gene: TRBD1
clone size: few
J gene: TRBJ2-3

CDR3 DNA: TGTATCATGACCGTCAGCGGGGGAGGCAGCACCGGGGAGCTGTTTTTT
CDR3 protein: CIMTVSGGGSTGELFF
CDR3 length: 16
V gene: TRBV7-2
D gene: TRBD2
clone size: many
J gene: TRBJ2-2

CDR3 DNA: TGTGCCAGTAGCTTACAGAGGAGTGACGCAGATACGCAGTATTTT
CDR3 protein: CASSLQRSDADTQYF
CDR3 length: 15
V gene: TRBV19
D gene: NA
clone size: NA
J gene: TRBJ2-3

CDR3 DNA: TGTGCCAGCAGCTCGATGGAGGGCGGTAGCACAGATACGCAGTATTTT
CDR3 protein: CASSSMEGGSTDTQYF
CDR3 length: 16
V gene: TRBV7-9
D gene: NA
clone size: few
J gene: TRBJ2-3

CDR3 DNA: TGTGCCAGCCTGGGGGCGAGACAAGGGCCCCTCAATGAGCAGTTCTTC
CDR3 protein: CASLGARQGPLNEQFF
CDR3 length: 16
V gene: TRBV7-9
D gene: NA
clone size: few
J gene: TRBJ2-1

CDR3 DNA: TGTGCCAGCAGTCCCCTCGACAGGCACACTGAAGCTTTCTTT
CDR3 protein: CASSPLDRHTEAFF
CDR3 length: 14
V gene: TRBV28
D gene: NA
clone size: NA
J gene: TRBJ1-1

CDR3 DNA: TGTGCCAGCAGTGACCGCTCCCACGAGGTGGTGGGGGACAGCGAGCAGTACTTC
CDR3 protein: CASSDRSHEVVGDSEQYF
CDR3 length: 18
V gene: TRBV25-1
D gene: TRBD1
clone size: NA
J gene: TRBJ2-7

CDR3 DNA: TGTGCCAGCAGTTTTCTGGCCGAGCAGTACTTC
CDR3 protein: CASSFLAEQYF
CDR3 length: 11
V gene: TRBV28
D gene: NA
clone size: NA
J gene: TRBJ2-7

CDR3 DNA: TGCGCCAGCAGCTCGACAGACCCCCTCGACGAGCAGTACTTC
CDR3 protein: CASSSTDPLDEQYF
CDR3 length: 14
V gene: TRBV5-1
D gene: NA
clone size: NA
J gene: TRBJ2-7

CDR3 DNA: TGTGCCAGCATCTCCCCGGACGTAGACAGAGGGGGAGAGACCCAGTACTTC
CDR3 protein: CASISPDVDRGGETQYF
CDR3 length: 17
V gene: TRBV2
D gene: NA
clone size: NA
J gene: TRBJ2-5

CDR3 DNA: TGTGCCAGTACAGGGGACACTGAAGCTTTCTTT
CDR3 protein: CASTGDTEAFF
CDR3 length: 11
V gene: TRBV7-4
D gene: TRBD1
clone size: few
J gene: TRBJ1-1

CDR3 DNA: TGCAGCGCCGAGGCAAACTGGGGCTATGGCTACACCTTC
CDR3 protein: CSAEANWGYGYTF
CDR3 length: 13
V gene: TRBV29-1
D gene: NA
clone size: few
J gene: TRBJ1-2

CDR3 DNA: TGTGCCAGCAGTATTAGCGGGGGGAACACCGGGGAGCTGTTTTTT
CDR3 protein: CASSISGGNTGELFF
CDR3 length: 15
V gene: TRBV12-3/TRBV12-4
D gene: TRBD2
clone size: few
J gene: TRBJ2-2

CDR3 DNA: TGTGCCAGCAGTGAATCGGACACGAGGCCCTACAATGAGCAGTTCTTC
CDR3 protein: CASSESDTRPYNEQFF
CDR3 length: 16
V gene: TRBV25-1
D gene: NA
clone size: NA
J gene: TRBJ2-1